Listed below are T cell receptor beta chains from one sample, sequenced in a study of blood T cell repertoires in COVID-19. The repertoire was sequenced with immunoSEQ multiplex PCR; TCRdb's copy has only in-frame clones and lacks some. The sample lists under 130,000 clones; about 90% were seen once. Sequenced: peripheral blood. The source is a human donor in a cohort sampled during active COVID-19. Both conserved end residues are part of each CDR3. D genes are given only for firm matches. Size is stated for part of the rows, as once, few or many counts, or as a class when the clone is expanded.

NA	16	NA	TRBV2	TRBJ1-3	TGTGCCAGCAGTGAAAGGGAAGGGGTCTCTGGAAACACCATATATTTT	CASSEREGVSGNTIYF
NA	14	NA	TRBV6-1	TRBJ1-2	TGTGCCAGCAGTGAACAGGGGTCCGGGACGGGCTACACCTTC	CASSEQGSGTGYTF
once	16	TRBD1	TRBV3-1/TRBV3-2	TRBJ2-3	TGTGCCAGCAGCCAAGGGATTACAGGGGGAACAGATACGCAGTATTTT	CASSQGITGGTDTQYF
once	10	NA	TRBV20-1	TRBJ1-1	TGCAGTGCGGGCAAAACTGAAGCTTTCTTT	CSAGKTEAFF
NA	14	TRBD1	TRBV5-1	TRBJ2-7	TGCGCCAGCAGCCCGGACAGGGGTAGGCTCGAGCAGTACTTC	CASSPDRGRLEQYF
NA	18	TRBD1	TRBV7-2	TRBJ2-7	TGTGCCAGCAGCATACGACCCCCGGGGGACAGGCGATCCTACGAGCAGTACTTC	CASSIRPPGDRRSYEQYF
NA	16	TRBD1	TRBV11-2	TRBJ1-6	TGTGCCAGCAGCTTAAGGGGCCGACAGGGCCTTTCACCCCTCCACTTT	CASSLRGRQGLSPLHF
once	16	TRBD2	TRBV7-2	TRBJ2-3	TGTGCCAGCAGCTGGAGGACTAGCGGGAGCACAGATACGCAGTATTTT	CASSWRTSGSTDTQYF
once	14	NA	TRBV11-2	TRBJ2-7	TGTGCCAGCAGCTTAGAAGGGGGAGTTACCGAGCAGTACTTC	CASSLEGGVTEQYF
NA	14	NA	TRBV5-1	TRBJ1-4	TGCGCCAGCAGTACTACACAGGGCGGGGAAAAACTGTTTTTT	CASSTTQGGEKLFF
NA	15	NA	TRBV7-8	TRBJ2-4	TGTGCCAGCAGCTTTGCTTACTTATCCAAAAACATTCAGTACTTC	CASSFAYLSKNIQYF
NA	14	NA	TRBV29-1	TRBJ2-3	TGCAGCACAATAACAGGGTTACGCACAGATACGCAGTATTTT	CSTITGLRTDTQYF
NA	13	NA	TRBV9	TRBJ1-6	TGTGCCAGCGGCTCCCGCCCGAATTCACCCCTCCACTTT	CASGSRPNSPLHF
NA	14	NA	TRBV7-9	TRBJ1-4	TGTGCCAGCGGATTAGACCGTTTTGGGGGGAAACTGTTTTTT	CASGLDRFGGKLFF
NA	15	NA	TRBV9	TRBJ1-2	TGTGCCAGCAGCGCGGCGACCGCGGGTGTGGAAGGCTACACCTTC	CASSAATAGVEGYTF
NA	15	TRBD1	TRBV5-1	TRBJ2-7	TGCGCCAGCAGCTTACCCACAGGGGGCTCCGACGAGCAGTACTTC	CASSLPTGGSDEQYF
NA	16	TRBD1	TRBV4-1	TRBJ2-3	TGCGCCAGCAGCCAAGCTCCAACAGGGGGCACAGATACGCAGTATTTT	CASSQAPTGGTDTQYF
NA	18	TRBD1	TRBV7-9	TRBJ1-6	TGTGCCAGCAGCTTAGGGACAGGGGGAGCCCAGTCGAATTCACCCCTCCACTTT	CASSLGTGGAQSNSPLHF
NA	12	NA	TRBV2	TRBJ2-1	TGTGCCAGCAGTGAAAGCCCCCTAGGCGGGTTCTTC	CASSESPLGGFF
NA	13	TRBD1	TRBV6-5	TRBJ2-1	TGTGCCAGCAGCTGGACAGGGGTGAGTGAGCAGTTCTTC	CASSWTGVSEQFF
NA	15	TRBD2	TRBV11-3	TRBJ2-7	TGTGCCAGCAGCCCGGTAGCGGGAGCTGCGGCCGAGCAGTACTTC	CASSPVAGAAAEQYF
once	13	TRBD1	TRBV19	TRBJ1-5	TGTGCCAGTATGACAGGGCTTGACCAGCCCCAGCATTTT	CASMTGLDQPQHF
NA	19	TRBD2	TRBV18	TRBJ2-6	TGTGCCAGCGAACCGGGACTAGCGGGAGTAGTCACTGGGGCCAACGTCCTGACTTTC	CASEPGLAGVVTGANVLTF
NA	16	TRBD2	TRBV5-4	TRBJ2-7	TGTGCCAGCAGCTCCCGGACTAGCGGGAGGACCTACGAGCAGTACTTC	CASSSRTSGRTYEQYF
NA	15	TRBD2	TRBV7-3	TRBJ2-6	TGTGCCAGCAGCCCGGGAGGCTCTGGGGCCAACGTCCTGACTTTC	CASSPGGSGANVLTF
once	15	TRBD2	TRBV7-8	TRBJ2-7	TGTGCCTCTCGACGGGGGACTAACCGTCCGGGCGAGCAGTACTTC	CASRRGTNRPGEQYF
NA	15	TRBD1	TRBV2	TRBJ2-7	TGTGCCAGCAGTGTTGCGGGACAGGGGAACTACGAGCAGTACTTC	CASSVAGQGNYEQYF
NA	15	TRBD1	TRBV19	TRBJ2-2	TGTGCCAGTAGTATCAGGGGGCCGGACACCGGGGAGCTGTTTTTT	CASSIRGPDTGELFF
few	15	TRBD1	TRBV6-5	TRBJ2-7	TGTGCCAGCAGTCTGACAGGGGCCGACTCCTACGAGCAGTACTTC	CASSLTGADSYEQYF